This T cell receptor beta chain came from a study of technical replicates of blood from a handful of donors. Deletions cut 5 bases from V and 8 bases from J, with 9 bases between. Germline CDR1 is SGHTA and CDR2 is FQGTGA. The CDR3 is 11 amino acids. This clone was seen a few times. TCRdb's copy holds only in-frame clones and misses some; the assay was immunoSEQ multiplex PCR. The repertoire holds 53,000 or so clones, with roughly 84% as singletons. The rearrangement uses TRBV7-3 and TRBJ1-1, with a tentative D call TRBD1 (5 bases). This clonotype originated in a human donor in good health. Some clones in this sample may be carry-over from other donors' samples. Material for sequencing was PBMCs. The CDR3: CASSAGGEAFF. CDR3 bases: TGTGCCAGCAGCGCCGGGGGAGAAGCTTTCTTT.